One and the same sample provided the 27 T cell receptor beta chains below, sequenced in a study of shared clonotypes between healthy human individuals. The method was immunoSEQ multiplex PCR; TCRdb's version includes in-frame clones alone and lacks a portion of them. The table includes some 2,000,000 clones, approximately 94% detected once. Sequenced sample: naive CD4+ T cells sorted from blood. Subset described: CD45RA+ positively selected. These receptors were obtained from a man younger than 35 in good health.

The rearrangement joins TRBV9 to TRBJ2-5; D not certain. The CDR3 sequence is 13 residues long. The V gene lost 0 bases and the J gene lost 3 bases, with 6 bases spanning the gap. Germline CDR1 SGDLS, CDR2 YYNGEE. CDR3: CASSVDRKETQYF. The CDR3 DNA reads TGTGCCAGCAGCGTAGATAGGAAAGAGACCCAGTACTTC.

The V and J genes are TRBV2 and TRBJ1-1; 7 bases agree with TRBD1. V shed 6 bases, J shed 7 bases, and the junction held 2 bases outside the gene matches. Germline CDR1 is SNHLY and CDR2 is FYNNEI. The length of the CDR3 is 11 residues. This CDR3 is CASSGQVEAFF. Here the CDR3 DNA reads TGTGCCAGCAGCGGACAGGTTGAAGCTTTCTTT.

This chain uses TRBV2 with TRBJ1-2; 8 bases match TRBD1. CDR3 length: 15 residues. Germline V gives CDR1 SNHLY, CDR2 FYNNEI. V was pared by 3 bases and J by 8 bases, with 11 bases of the junction left unmatched. In nucleotides, the CDR3 is TGTGCCAGCAGTGAGATCGGCAGGGGGCTTGGAGGCTACACCTTC. This encodes CASSEIGRGLGGYTF. Complete variable domain (other parts from reference TRBV2 and TRBJ1-2): EPEVTQTPSHQVTQMGQEVILRCVPISNHLYFYWYRQILGQKVEFLVSFYNNEISEKSEIFDDQFSVERPDGSNFTLKIRSTKLEDSAMYFCASSEIGRGLGGYTFGSGTRLTVV.

The V gene is TRBV5-4, the J gene TRBJ2-7; no definite D call. V dropped 0 bases and J dropped 2 bases, with 9 bases sitting between them. This CDR3 is 14 amino acids long. Per the germline V gene, CDR1 is SGHNT and CDR2 is YYREEE (reference sequence). The DNA for the CDR3 is TGTGCCAGCAGCTTGGAGGTACCCCCCTACGAGCAGTACTTC. This translates into CASSLEVPPYEQYF.

The chain combines TRBV6-1 with TRBJ1-1; tentative D call: TRBD1 (6 bases). This CDR3 is 14 amino acids long. Germline values: CDR1 MNHNS, CDR2 SASEGT. V was trimmed by 4 bases and J by 1 base, leaving 10 bases between them. The CDR3 here is CASSGTRGNTEAFF. DNA of the CDR3: TGTGCCAGCAGTGGGACCAGGGGGAACACTGAAGCTTTCTTT.

As regards this clone: Other DNA variants within this sample encode the same CDR3. This chain links TRBV5-1 with TRBJ2-5, with 10 bases matching TRBD2. Germline CDR1 and CDR2: SGHRS and YFSETQ. This CDR3 contains 16 residues. With V trimmed by 0 bases and J by 3 bases, 5 bases remained unmatched. This chain's CDR3 is CASSLGGTSGEETQYF. In DNA form, the CDR3 reads TGCGCCAGCAGCTTGGGGGGCACTAGCGGGGAAGAGACCCAGTACTTC. Complete variable domain (other parts from reference TRBV5-1 and TRBJ2-5): KAGVTQTPRYLIKTRGQQVTLSCSPISGHRSVSWYQQTPGQGLQFLFEYFSETQRNKGNFPGRFSGRQFSNSRSEMNVSTLELGDSALYLCASSLGGTSGEETQYFGPGTRLLVL.

The chain uses TRBV18 and TRBJ2-1; D is perhaps TRBD1 (5 bases). The CDR3 totals 14 residues. With 1 base removed from V and 8 bases from J, the gap between germline ends came to 12 bases. In germline, CDR1 is KGHSH, CDR2 LQKENI. The CDR3 reads CASSPLSQGDEQFF. As DNA, the CDR3 is TGTGCCAGCTCACCACTTTCGCAGGGCGATGAGCAGTTCTTC.

V gene TRBV14 combines with J gene TRBJ2-1; 8 bases match TRBD2. J lost 3 bases, V lost 5 bases, and 6 bases had no gene match. The CDR3 is made up of 15 amino acids. Looked up from germline, CDR1 is SGHDN and CDR2 is FVKESK. The CDR3 region is CASSRLAGFYNEQFF. CDR3 bases: TGTGCCAGCAGCAGGCTAGCGGGTTTCTACAATGAGCAGTTCTTC.

V usage is TRBV30 and J usage is TRBJ2-1; D is possibly TRBD2 (5 bases). Germline loops: CDR1 GTSNPN, CDR2 SVGIG (reference sequence). This CDR3 contains 14 residues. The V and J ends lost 2 bases and 7 bases respectively, with 15 bases between them. CDR3 in amino acids: CAWSRLLSGNEQFF. The DNA for the CDR3 is TGTGCCTGGAGTCGACTCTTAAGCGGTAATGAGCAGTTCTTC.

CDR3 in amino acids: CASNHRGPSYEQYF. For the CDR3, the DNA is TGTGCCAGCAATCACAGGGGGCCTTCCTACGAGCAGTACTTC. The gene calls are TRBV19 and TRBJ2-7; 9 positions match TRBD1. J was trimmed by 1 base and V by 9 bases; bases with no gene match: 7. The CDR3 consists of 14 residues. The V gene's germline CDR1 is LNHDA and CDR2 SQIVND (reference sequence).

This chain links TRBV25-1 with TRBJ1-3; D may be TRBD1 (5 bases). Germline V gene sequence: CDR1 MGHDK, CDR2 SYGVNS. The CDR3 has 16 amino acids. Trimming took 1 base from V and 4 from J, leaving 14 bases between them. CDR3 protein: CASSESGPGKGNTIYF. CDR3 coding DNA: TGTGCCAGCAGTGAATCGGGACCAGGGAAGGGAAACACCATATATTTT.

This clone was seen only once. The rearrangement uses TRBV7-2 and TRBJ2-7, with D hard to call. Germline V gene sequence: CDR1 SGHTA, CDR2 FQGNSA. With 4 bases removed from V and 2 bases from J, the gap between germline ends came to 12 bases. This CDR3 spans 14 amino acids. CDR3 nucleotide sequence: TGTGCCAGCAGCTCCGGGCTACATACCTACGAGCAGTACTTC. Amino acids: CASSSGLHTYEQYF.

The chain carries TRBV5-1 and TRBJ2-7, with 11 positions matching TRBD1. In germline, CDR1 is SGHRS, CDR2 YFSETQ. The junction had 6 bases not matched to a gene; V was cut back by 4 bases and J by 3 bases. The CDR3 runs 15 residues. The CDR3 region is CASSPRDRGIYEQYF. In DNA form, the CDR3 reads TGCGCCAGCAGCCCCCGGGACAGGGGGATCTACGAGCAGTACTTC.

The rearrangement joins TRBV4-2 to TRBJ2-7, with D possibly TRBD2 on 6 matching bases. Deletions cut 0 bases from V and 7 bases from J, with 13 bases between. CDR1 and CDR2 from the germline V gene are LGHNA and YNFKEQ. The CDR3 runs 14 residues. The DNA of the CDR3 is TGTGCCAGCAGCCAAGAAGGAGGGTCGGGGGAGCAGTACTTC. As protein: CASSQEGGSGEQYF.

V is TRBV19 and J is TRBJ2-7; D tentatively reads TRBD1 or TRBD2 (5 bases each). The germline CDR1 and CDR2 sequences are LNHDA and SQIVND (reference sequence). The CDR3 spans 15 residues. The germline V and J ends were trimmed by 3 bases and 4 bases, with 16 bases remaining between them. Here the CDR3 DNA reads TGTGCCAGTAGTATCGGGGCGTCGGGGTGGTACGAGCAGTACTTC. It encodes CASSIGASGWYEQYF.

V usage is TRBV2 and J usage is TRBJ1-4; tentatively, D is TRBD1 (5 bases). The CDR3 sequence is 14 residues long. Looked up from germline, CDR1 is SNHLY and CDR2 is FYNNEI. The ends were cut back, 1 base at V and 4 bases at J, with 7 bases in the middle. CDR3 protein: CASSEGGRNEKLFF. As DNA, the CDR3 is TGTGCCAGCAGTGAAGGGGGCCGTAATGAAAAACTGTTTTTT.

This clone has only one observation. V is TRBV7-9 and J is TRBJ2-3, with TRBD1 as a possible D gene (5 bases). V lost 4 bases to trimming and J lost 3 bases, with 14 bases between them. The length of the CDR3 is 15 residues. Germline assignment: CDR1 SEHNR and CDR2 FQNEAQ (reference sequence). For the CDR3, the DNA is TGTGCCAGCAGCTATCAGCAGGGTTGGACAGATACGCAGTATTTT. Residues: CASSYQQGWTDTQYF.

The CDR3 sequence is CASSVGQGLGETQYF. DNA of the CDR3: TGTGCCAGCAGTGTGGGACAGGGTTTGGGGGAGACCCAGTACTTC. This chain uses TRBV2 with TRBJ2-5, with 9 bases aligning to TRBD1. The CDR3 extends over 15 amino acids. Germline lookup yields CDR1 SNHLY and CDR2 FYNNEI. V gave up 4 bases and J gave up 5 bases; unmatched junction bases: 8. Based on the CDR3 plus reference TRBV2 and TRBJ2-5, the full variable domain is EPEVTQTPSHQVTQMGQEVILRCVPISNHLYFYWYRQILGQKVEFLVSFYNNEISEKSEIFDDQFSVERPDGSNFTLKIRSTKLEDSAMYFCASSVGQGLGETQYFGPGTRLLVL.

This clone occurred once. V is TRBV6-5 and J is TRBJ2-7, with D unresolved. Germline loops: CDR1 MNHEY, CDR2 SVGAGI. V was cut by 5 bases and J by 6 bases, with 11 bases left in between. The CDR3 covers 12 residues. The CDR3 bases are TGTGCCAGCAGTCTTGGGGTCTCCGAGCAGTACTTC. It is translated as CASSLGVSEQYF.

The chain couples TRBV10-3 to TRBJ1-3; D is uncertain. From germline, CDR1 is ENHRY and CDR2 SYGVKD. The CDR3 runs to 14 residues. Deletions cut 8 bases from V and 2 bases from J, with 13 bases between. The CDR3 reads CAIDEVGTGNTIYF. The CDR3 DNA reads as TGTGCCATCGACGAGGTTGGAACTGGAAACACCATATATTTT.

The rearrangement joins TRBV30 to TRBJ2-1; 8 bases map to TRBD1. CDR1 is GTSNPN, CDR2 SVGIG, per germline (reference sequence). The trim removed 3 bases at V and 3 bases at J, leaving 4 bases unmatched. The CDR3 runs to 14 residues. CDR3 loop: CAWSLTGVYNEQFF. CDR3 nucleotide sequence: TGTGCCTGGAGCCTGACAGGGGTCTACAATGAGCAGTTCTTC.

V gene TRBV25-1 combines with J gene TRBJ2-7, with D tentatively TRBD1 or TRBD2 (5 bases each). The CDR3 runs to 15 residues. With 3 bases removed from V and 2 bases from J, the gap between germline ends came to 14 bases. CDR1 and CDR2 (germline): MGHDK, SYGVNS. CDR3: CASSERVDRAYEQYF. The CDR3 nucleotides read TGTGCCAGCAGTGAGAGGGTCGACAGAGCCTACGAGCAGTACTTC.

This chain connects TRBV18 to TRBJ1-1; D gene uncertain. The CDR3 loop spans 17 amino acids. V was cut by 3 bases and J by 1 base, with 18 bases left in between. Germline-derived CDR1 and CDR2 are KGHSH and LQKENI. The CDR3 coding sequence is TGTGCCAGCTCACCGCTAAAATGGTCACCCTCGAACACTGAAGCTTTCTTT. This gives the protein CASSPLKWSPSNTEAFF.

CDR3 in DNA: TGCGCCAGCAGCCAAGGGCAGAGGGATGAGCAGTTCTTC. Amino acid sequence: CASSQGQRDEQFF. This chain joins TRBV4-1 and TRBJ2-1; possible D gene TRBD2, 5 bases. Trimming took off 1 base at V and 8 bases at J, with 9 bases between the two ends. The CDR3 has 13 amino acids. CDR1 and CDR2 from the germline V gene are MGHRA and YSYEKL.

The V gene is TRBV10-3, the J gene TRBJ1-6; 7 bases line up with TRBD1. CDR1 and CDR2 from the germline V gene are ENHRY and SYGVKD. The CDR3 is 15 amino acids. V shed 4 bases, J shed 9 bases, and the junction held 9 bases outside the gene matches. The CDR3 here is CAISAGQEIGSPLHF. The CDR3 bases are TGTGCCATCAGTGCCGGACAGGAGATAGGTTCACCCCTCCACTTT.

About this clone: Other DNA sequences within the sample encode an identical CDR3. The gene calls are TRBV5-1 and TRBJ2-1; the D call may be TRBD1 or TRBD2 (6 bases each). Trimming removed 0 bases at V and 3 bases at J, with 10 bases between. From germline, CDR1 is SGHRS and CDR2 YFSETQ. This CDR3 comprises 15 residues. The CDR3 spells CASSLDGGSYNEQFF. As DNA, the CDR3 is TGCGCCAGCAGCTTGGACGGGGGCAGCTACAATGAGCAGTTCTTC.

Written as DNA, the CDR3 is TGTGCCAGTAGTGTGACGGGCAGCACAGATACGCAGTATTTT. The encoded protein is CASSVTGSTDTQYF. This chain links TRBV19 with TRBJ2-3; D gene unclear. The germline V gene encodes CDR1 LNHDA and CDR2 SQIVND (reference sequence). The CDR3 is 14 residues long. Trimming cost V 5 bases and J 0 bases, with 9 bases left between them.